This T cell receptor (beta chain) comes out of a study of CD8+ T cells in alopecia areata. Turning to this clone: Its antigen is unidentified.

The length of the CDR3 is 13 residues. Trimming shortened V by 0 bases and J by 6 bases, and 8 bases separated the two germline ends. Germline values: CDR1 MGHRA, CDR2 YSYEKL. Study-level points and caveats: Compared with mice, patients displayed less clear TCR sharing, possibly for HLA-related reasons.

In each case, RNA was isolated and then reverse transcribed into cDNA as the sequencing template. Sequencing used immunoSEQ multiplex PCR; TCRdb keeps in-frame clones, though not all of them. The sample records about 160,000 clones, less than 70% being singletons. The treatment denotes: oral pan-JAK inhibitor, 5-10 mg twice daily. V usage is TRBV4-1 and J usage is TRBJ1-2; D is undetermined. The sequences come from CD4+ T cells sorted from blood, collected at week 24, from a patient treated with tofacitinib. This receptor was taken from a human donor with alopecia areata. The chain's CDR3 is CASSQDGWNGYTF. The CDR3 DNA reads as TGCGCCAGCAGCCAAGATGGGTGGAATGGCTACACCTTC.